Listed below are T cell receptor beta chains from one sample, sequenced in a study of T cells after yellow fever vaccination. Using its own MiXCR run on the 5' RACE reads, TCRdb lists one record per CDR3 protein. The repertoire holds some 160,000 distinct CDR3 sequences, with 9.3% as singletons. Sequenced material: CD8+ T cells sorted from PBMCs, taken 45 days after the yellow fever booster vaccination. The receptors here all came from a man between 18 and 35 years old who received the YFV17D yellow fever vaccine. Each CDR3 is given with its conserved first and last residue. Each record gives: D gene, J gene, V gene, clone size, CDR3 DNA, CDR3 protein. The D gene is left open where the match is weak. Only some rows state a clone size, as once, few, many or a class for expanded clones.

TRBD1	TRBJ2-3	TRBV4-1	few	TGCGCCAGCAGCCAAGGAGCTTACAGGGGATCAACAGATACGCAGTATTTT	CASSQGAYRGSTDTQYF
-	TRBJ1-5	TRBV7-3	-	TGTGCCAGCTTCCTTTTCTGTATCCGTAGACAGGCCCCGAATTTT	CASFLFCIRRQAPNF
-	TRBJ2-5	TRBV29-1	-	TGCAGCGTTGTTTGGCAGAACCAAGAGACCCAGTACTTC	CSVVWQNQETQYF
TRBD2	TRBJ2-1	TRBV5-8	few	TGTGCCAGCAGCTTGTCACTAGCGGGGGCCGTGATTATGTACAATGAGCAGTTCTTC	CASSLSLAGAVIMYNEQFF
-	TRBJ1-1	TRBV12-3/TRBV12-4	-	TGTGCCAGCAGTTTAGGGGACCCTGAAGCTTTCTTT	CASSLGDPEAFF
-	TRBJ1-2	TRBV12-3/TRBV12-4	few	TGTGCCAGCAGCTATTCCGGGACAACCTACTATGGCTACACCTTC	CASSYSGTTYYGYTF
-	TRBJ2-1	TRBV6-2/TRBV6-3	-	TGTGCCAGCAGCTCCCCGCTGGTGCTCCCGGCCAACAATGAGCAGTTCTTC	CASSSPLVLPANNEQFF
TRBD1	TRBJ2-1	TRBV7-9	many	TGTGCCAGCAGCCCTCCCGGACAGGGGGCGATCTACAATGAGCAGTTCTTC	CASSPPGQGAIYNEQFF
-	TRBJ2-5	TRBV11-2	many	TGTGCCAGCAGCTTAGAATGGGGTCCCCAAGAGACCCAGTACTTC	CASSLEWGPQETQYF
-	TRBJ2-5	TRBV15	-	TGTGCCACCAGCAGAGCAGAGACCCAGTACTTC	CATSRAETQYF
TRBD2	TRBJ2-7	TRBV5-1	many	TGCGCCAGCAGCCCCGTAGCGGGAACAAGCTCCTACGAGCAGTACTTC	CASSPVAGTSSYEQYF
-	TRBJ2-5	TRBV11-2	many	TGTGCCAGCAGCACCGGCCACCGGGGGTCCCAAGAGACCCAGTACTTC	CASSTGHRGSQETQYF
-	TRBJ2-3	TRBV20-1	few	TGCAGTGCTAGAGCTCAAACGCAGTATTTT	CSARAQTQYF
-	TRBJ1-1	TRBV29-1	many	TGCAGCACTGCCACTAACACTGAAGCTTTCTTT	CSTATNTEAFF
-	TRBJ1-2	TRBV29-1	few	TGCAGCGTCGAGACACAAGGACAGCTGGGAGACTATGGCTACACCTTC	CSVETQGQLGDYGYTF
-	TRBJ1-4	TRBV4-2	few	TGTGCCAGCAGCCAAGATGCGCGGGAAAAACTGTTTTTT	CASSQDAREKLFF
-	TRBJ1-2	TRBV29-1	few	TGCAGCGTTGCCGGGACATCCTCTAACTATGGCTACACCTTC	CSVAGTSSNYGYTF
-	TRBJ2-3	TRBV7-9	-	TGTGCCAGCCACGGGTCAAGCACAGATACGCAGTATTTT	CASHGSSTDTQYF
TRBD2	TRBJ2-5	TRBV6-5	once	TGTGCCAGCAGTTACTCGGGGACTAGCGGGGGCCAAGAGACCCAGTACTTC	CASSYSGTSGGQETQYF
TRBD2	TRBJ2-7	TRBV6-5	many	TGTGCCAGCAGCTATAGCGGGGGGGCGGGGGAGCAGTACTTC	CASSYSGGAGEQYF
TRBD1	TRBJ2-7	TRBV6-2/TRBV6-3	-	TGTGCCAGCAGGGGACAGGGATCCTACGAGCAGTACTTC	CASRGQGSYEQYF
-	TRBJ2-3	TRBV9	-	TGTGCCAGCAGCGCCGGGACACGTGGCACAGATACGCAGTATTTT	CASSAGTRGTDTQYF
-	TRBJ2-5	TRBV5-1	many	TGCGCCAGCAAGGATGATAGGCAAGAGACCCAGTACTTC	CASKDDRQETQYF
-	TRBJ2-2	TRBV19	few	TGTGCCAGTTCTTCGTTCGTAGTGCGGAGAATGAACACCGGGGAGCTGTTTTTT	CASSSFVVRRMNTGELFF
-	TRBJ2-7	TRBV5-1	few	TGCGCCAGCAGCCCCCCACGGCCGTCCTACGAGCAGTACTTC	CASSPPRPSYEQYF
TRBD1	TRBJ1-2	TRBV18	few	TGTGCCAGCTCACTAAAGACAGGGGAGGACTATGGCTACACCTTC	CASSLKTGEDYGYTF
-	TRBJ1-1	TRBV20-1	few	TGCAGTGCTAGGAGCAGGGCTAACACTGAAGCTTTCTTT	CSARSRANTEAFF
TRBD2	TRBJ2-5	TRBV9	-	TGTGCCAGCAGCGCTAGCGGGGGAGGAGAGACCCAGTACTTC	CASSASGGGETQYF
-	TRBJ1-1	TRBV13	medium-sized	TGTGCCAGCAGCTTAGGCCTAATGAGGAGGGTCGATTTCTTT	CASSLGLMRRVDFF
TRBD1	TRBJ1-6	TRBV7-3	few	TGTGCCAGCAGCAGGGACAGTTATAATTCACCCCTCCACTTT	CASSRDSYNSPLHF